This entry lists 23 T cell receptor beta chains sequenced from one sample in a study of shared clonotypes between healthy human individuals. The method was immunoSEQ multiplex PCR; TCRdb's version includes in-frame clones alone and lacks a portion of them. Of 1 million to 1.2 million clones listed, 77% are singletons. The material sequenced was memory CD4+ T cells from PBMCs. The sample's subset: CD45RA-negative fraction. The receptors were sampled from a man between 18 and 35 years old in good health. Some clones in this sample may be carry-over from other donors' samples.

The rearrangement joins TRBV5-1 to TRBJ1-2, with 8 nucleotides matching TRBD1. CDR1 SGHRS and CDR2 YFSETQ come from the germline V gene. The CDR3 extends over 15 amino acids. V was pared by 0 bases and J by 8 bases, with 9 bases of the junction left unmatched. The CDR3 reads CASSLVRAGGAGYTF. The CDR3 region has the DNA TGCGCCAGCAGCTTGGTCCGGGCAGGGGGCGCAGGCTACACCTTC.

This chain connects TRBV7-8 to TRBJ1-1; a weak D match, TRBD1 (5 bases). Germline loops: CDR1 SGHVS, CDR2 FQNEAQ. The ends were cut back, 1 base at V and 4 bases at J, with 13 bases in the middle. The CDR3 length is 15 residues. CDR3 in amino acids: CASSLGPGRGTEAFF. CDR3 sequence (DNA): TGTGCCAGCAGCTTAGGGCCAGGGAGAGGCACTGAAGCTTTCTTT.

The gene calls are TRBV7-6 and TRBJ1-4, with TRBD1 identical over 9 bases. The J segment lost 7 bases and the V segment lost 1 base, leaving 7 bases of the junction unmatched. The CDR3 is 16 residues long. The germline gives CDR1 SGHVS, CDR2 FNYEAQ. The DNA for the CDR3 is TGTGCCAGCAGCTTAGGTCAGACAGGGGGATTTGAAAAACTGTTTTTT. It codes for CASSLGQTGGFEKLFF.

This rearrangement joins TRBV18 to TRBJ1-1; D may be TRBD1 (6 bases). V lost 3 bases to trimming and J lost 1 base, with 9 bases between them. The CDR3 runs 14 residues. Germline V gives CDR1 KGHSH, CDR2 LQKENI. The CDR3 protein is CASSPNRANTEAFF. In DNA, the CDR3 is TGTGCCAGCTCACCGAACAGGGCGAACACTGAAGCTTTCTTT.

The chain recombines TRBV10-2 with TRBJ2-2; D is uncertain. CDR3 length: 14 residues. Germline assignment: CDR1 WSHSY and CDR2 SAAADI. V lost 2 bases and J 3 bases, leaving 7 bases between the germline ends. The CDR3 loop reads CASSERVDTGELFF. CDR3 in DNA: TGCGCCAGCAGTGAGAGGGTGGACACCGGGGAGCTGTTTTTT.

This clone was counted only a few times. The chain has TRBV18 and TRBJ1-1; D is undetermined. The CDR3 spans 15 residues. Germline CDR1 and CDR2: KGHSH and LQKENI. V was pared by 0 bases and J by 1 base, with 9 bases between. Written as DNA, the CDR3 is TGTGCCAGCTCACCACCTAGTACGCAGAACACTGAAGCTTTCTTT. Translated, it gives CASSPPSTQNTEAFF.

The rearrangement joins TRBV5-4 to TRBJ1-2; the D gene is possibly TRBD1 (6 bases). The CDR3 is 15 amino acids. Trimming cost V 4 bases and J 4 bases, with 17 bases left between them. The germline CDR1 and CDR2 sequences are SGHNT and YYREEE (reference sequence). In DNA form, the CDR3 reads TGTGCCAGCAGCGCGGGGAGGGGGGGCCTCTATGGCTACACCTTC. Translation: CASSAGRGGLYGYTF.

The chain carries TRBV28 and TRBJ2-7; D ambiguous. The CDR3 has 16 residues. The germline CDR1 and CDR2 sequences are MDHEN and SYDVKM. V was cut by 6 bases and J by 0 bases, with 18 bases left in between. The CDR3, as DNA: TGTGCCAGCAGCCAAACCCCTGATTGGGTCTCCTACGAGCAGTACTTC. This gives the protein CASSQTPDWVSYEQYF.

With respect to this clone: Other DNA sequences in the same sample also yield this CDR3. The chain has TRBV30 and TRBJ2-1; D is ambiguous. Per the germline V gene, CDR1 is GTSNPN and CDR2 is SVGIG (reference sequence). CDR3 size: 11 residues. V gave up 2 bases and J gave up 4 bases, with 3 bases separating them. DNA of the CDR3: TGTGCCTGGAGTCCTTACAATGAGCAGTTCTTC. The encoded protein is CAWSPYNEQFF. Combining the CDR3 with reference TRBV30 and TRBJ2-1 gives the whole variable domain SQTIHQWPATLVQPVGSPLSLECTVEGTSNPNLYWYRQAAGRGLQLLFYSVGIGQISSEVPQNLSASRPQDRQFILSSKKLLLSDSGFYLCAWSPYNEQFFGPGTRLTVL.

This chain connects TRBV7-3 to TRBJ2-2; 7 nucleotides agree with TRBD2. With V trimmed by 2 bases and J by 7 bases, 13 bases remained unmatched. Germline CDR1 reads SGHTA; CDR2 reads FQGTGA. This CDR3 has 17 residues. The CDR3 loop reads CASSLLLGGLDGGELFF. CDR3 sequence (DNA): TGTGCCAGCAGCTTATTGCTTGGTGGACTAGATGGCGGGGAGCTGTTTTTT.

This clone has a single count. This chain uses TRBV5-1 with TRBJ1-1, with 9 nucleotides matching TRBD1. CDR1 SGHRS and CDR2 YFSETQ come from the germline V gene. The CDR3 runs to 16 residues. V lost 3 bases to trimming and J lost 0 bases; unmatched junction nucleotides: 6. CDR3 nucleotide sequence: TGCGCCAGCAGCTCACAGGGGGCACGGATGAACACTGAAGCTTTCTTT. It specifies CASSSQGARMNTEAFF. The full variable domain, with the rest looked up from reference TRBV5-1 and TRBJ1-1, is KAGVTQTPRYLIKTRGQQVTLSCSPISGHRSVSWYQQTPGQGLQFLFEYFSETQRNKGNFPGRFSGRQFSNSRSEMNVSTLELGDSALYLCASSSQGARMNTEAFFGQGTRLTVV.

This clone has just one count. V is TRBV7-7 and J is TRBJ2-1; 8 bases are a match to TRBD1. The CDR3 length is 14 residues. The V and J ends lost 5 bases and 7 bases, in that order; junction bases with no gene match: 7. The germline CDR1 and CDR2 sequences are SSHAT and FNYEAQ (reference sequence). Here the CDR3 reads CASSKTGVTNEQFF. CDR3 nucleotides: TGTGCCAGCAGCAAGACAGGGGTGACGAATGAGCAGTTCTTC.

V is TRBV19 and J is TRBJ1-5; no clear D. This CDR3 is 14 amino acids long. CDR1 and CDR2 (germline): LNHDA, SQIVND (reference sequence). Deletions cut 5 bases from V and 0 bases from J, with 8 bases between. CDR3 loop: CASSVAVSNQPQHF. The CDR3 region has the DNA TGTGCCAGTAGTGTGGCAGTTAGCAATCAGCCCCAGCATTTT. Looking up the rest from reference TRBV19 and TRBJ1-5 gives the full variable domain: DGGITQSPKYLFRKEGQNVTLSCEQNLNHDAMYWYRQDPGQGLRLIYYSQIVNDFQKGDIAEGYSVSREKKESFPLTVTSAQKNPTAFYLCASSVAVSNQPQHFGDGTRLSIL.

V and J are TRBV11-3 and TRBJ2-7; D unresolved. CDR1 is SGHNT and CDR2 is YENEEA in the germline V gene. The CDR3 extends over 14 amino acids. Trimming took off 1 base at V and 0 bases at J, with 7 bases between the two ends. The CDR3 spells CASSLGQTSYEQYF. CDR3 DNA sequence: TGTGCCAGCAGCTTAGGTCAAACCTCCTACGAGCAGTACTTC.

About this clone: Other DNA sequences in the sample encode the same CDR3. V is TRBV28 and J is TRBJ1-4, with a possible D match to TRBD1 (6 bases). In germline, CDR1 is MDHEN, CDR2 SYDVKM. Trimming stripped 6 bases from V and 7 bases from J, with 6 bases between. This CDR3 is 11 amino acids long. CDR3 sequence reads: CASSRGEKLFF. Here the CDR3 DNA reads TGTGCCAGCAGCAGGGGTGAAAAACTGTTTTTT.

The chain uses TRBV2 and TRBJ1-4; D uncertain. CDR3 size: 15 residues. Trimming removed 5 bases at V and 0 bases at J, with 10 bases between. The germline V gene encodes CDR1 SNHLY and CDR2 FYNNEI. As DNA, the CDR3 is TGTGCCAGCAGTAGGGCCGTTACAACTAATGAAAAACTGTTTTTT. The encoded protein is CASSRAVTTNEKLFF.

This clone was detected a few times. The rearrangement links TRBV27 to TRBJ2-7, with D possibly TRBD2 on 6 matching bases. There are 14 residues in the CDR3. V was shortened by 2 bases and J by 0 bases, with 8 bases between the two germline ends. The germline gives CDR1 MNHEY, CDR2 SMNVEV (reference sequence). CDR3 protein: CASSLGGLSYEQYF. The CDR3 DNA follows: TGTGCCAGCAGTTTAGGGGGACTCTCCTACGAGCAGTACTTC.

This chain connects TRBV4-3 to TRBJ1-1, with TRBD1 matching 8 bases. J was trimmed by 4 bases and V by 0 bases; bases with no gene match: 10. The length of the CDR3 is 17 residues. Germline CDR1 LGHNA, CDR2 YSLEER. The CDR3 loop is CASSQDLFRGRGTEAFF. In DNA, the CDR3 is TGCGCCAGCAGCCAAGATCTGTTCAGGGGGCGAGGCACTGAAGCTTTCTTT.

The genes are TRBV7-7 and TRBJ1-5; no definite D call. CDR1 is SSHAT, CDR2 FNYEAQ, per germline (reference sequence). The CDR3 has 14 residues. The ends were cut back, 3 bases at V and 6 bases at J, with 12 bases in the middle. The CDR3 sequence is CASSLTLGSQPQHF. CDR3 nucleotide sequence: TGTGCCAGCAGCTTGACGCTCGGGAGTCAGCCCCAGCATTTT.

Only a few counts were recorded for this clone. Just one base apart from a much larger clone, this may be a read error. The chain uses TRBV4-3 and TRBJ2-3; D gene uncertain. The CDR3 is 13 amino acids. Per the germline V gene, CDR1 is LGHNA and CDR2 is YSLEER. The CDR3 DNA is TGCGTCAGCAAGGAGACTCTAGGGGATACGCAGTATTTT. It specifies CVSKETLGDTQYF.

This clone has only a few counts. The chain links TRBV2 to TRBJ2-1; D is undetermined. Per germline, CDR1 SNHLY and CDR2 FYNNEI. The CDR3 is 14 amino acids. The ends were cut back, 4 bases at V and 0 bases at J, with 7 bases in the middle. CDR3 sequence reads: CASSGPSSYNEQFF. The CDR3, as DNA: TGTGCCAGCAGTGGACCGAGCTCCTACAATGAGCAGTTCTTC.

The chain uses TRBV19 and TRBJ1-5; possible D gene TRBD1, 6 bases. V was shortened by 4 bases and J by 7 bases, with 14 bases between the two germline ends. The CDR3 is made up of 14 amino acids. Germline loops: CDR1 LNHDA, CDR2 SQIVND (reference sequence). The CDR3 reads CASSTGGAWQPQHF. CDR3 nucleotide sequence: TGTGCCAGTAGTACGGGGGGCGCATGGCAGCCCCAGCATTTT. The whole variable domain, remainder taken from reference TRBV19 and TRBJ1-5, is DGGITQSPKYLFRKEGQNVTLSCEQNLNHDAMYWYRQDPGQGLRLIYYSQIVNDFQKGDIAEGYSVSREKKESFPLTVTSAQKNPTAFYLCASSTGGAWQPQHFGDGTRLSIL.

This rearrangement joins TRBV7-3 to TRBJ2-3, with 9 bases aligning to TRBD2. Per the germline V gene, CDR1 is SGHTA and CDR2 is FQGTGA. CDR3 length: 15 amino acids. J lost 5 bases, V lost 4 bases, and 7 bases had no gene match. CDR3 DNA sequence: TGTGCCAGCAGCTATCTAGCGGGGTTCGGAGATACGCAGTATTTT. This gives the protein CASSYLAGFGDTQYF.